This T cell receptor beta chain was obtained from a study of shared clonotypes between healthy human individuals. CDR1 and CDR2 from the germline V gene are MGHDK and SYGVNS. The CDR3 spans 14 residues. V was shortened by 7 bases and J by 1 base, with 11 bases between the two germline ends. Repertoires were generated with immunoSEQ multiplex PCR, while TCRdb's copy carries only in-frame clones and drops some. The table records about 1.5 million clones, roughly 95% of them present only once. Sequences were obtained from naive CD4+ T cells sorted from blood. The subset here: CD45RA+ positively selected. This sequence was found in a young man in good health. The chain combines TRBV25-1 with TRBJ2-1, with D maybe TRBD1 (5 bases). As DNA, the CDR3 is TGTGCCAGCATGAGAGCAGGGTCCTACAATGAGCAGTTCTTC. Translation: CASMRAGSYNEQFF.